A single sample gave rise to the 9 T cell receptor beta chains below, sequenced in a study of blood T cell repertoires in COVID-19. Method: immunoSEQ multiplex PCR; TCRdb's copy keeps in-frame clones and lacks some. Of 60,000 or so clones listed, 85% to 90% are singletons. The sequenced sample was peripheral blood. Receptor source: a human donor with active COVID-19. The donor label of this sample is uncertain.

This sequence joins TRBV4-3 and TRBJ2-1; 10 bases line up with TRBD1. This CDR3 has 15 amino acids. Losses at the gene ends were 2 bases for V and 8 bases for J; bases not matched to a gene: 6. The germline V gene has CDR1 LGHNA and CDR2 YSLEER. The DNA of the CDR3 is TGCGCCAGCAGCCAAAAGGGACAGGGGAAGGATGAGCAGTTCTTC. Translation gives CASSQKGQGKDEQFF.

The rearrangement joins TRBV6-2 or TRBV6-3 to TRBJ2-6; D possibly corresponds to TRBD2 (5 bases). Germline CDR1 MNHEY, CDR2 SVGEGT. The CDR3 spans 18 residues. Trimming shortened V by 4 bases and J by 0 bases, and 16 bases separated the two germline ends. Here the CDR3 reads CASSSRNGMSSGANVLTF. The CDR3 DNA is TGTGCCAGCAGTTCCCGGAACGGGATGAGCTCTGGGGCCAACGTCCTGACTTTC.

V gene TRBV4-2 combines with J gene TRBJ2-3; TRBD2 agrees at 10 bases. J gave up 4 bases and V 4 bases, and 14 bases lay outside the gene matches. The CDR3 runs 18 residues. Germline V CDR1 and CDR2: LGHNA, YNFKEQ. DNA for the CDR3: TGTGCCAGCAGCCGTCCTGACTCTAGCGGGAGTGGCGCAGATACGCAGTATTTT. It encodes CASSRPDSSGSGADTQYF.

This clone was observed a single time. This chain connects TRBV5-4 to TRBJ2-5, with D unresolved. The CDR3 is 13 residues long. The germline V gene encodes CDR1 SGHNT and CDR2 YYREEE (reference sequence). The V end lost 0 bases, the J end lost 1 base, and 4 bases lay between the germline ends. The DNA of the CDR3 is TGTGCCAGCAGCTTGGCCAGCCAAGAGACCCAGTACTTC. Amino acids: CASSLASQETQYF.

This chain joins TRBV7-2 and TRBJ1-2; 7 bases are a match to TRBD1. With V trimmed by 2 bases and J by 2 bases, 11 bases remained unmatched. Per germline, CDR1 SGHTA and CDR2 FQGNSA. This CDR3 region has 17 residues. CDR3 sequence (DNA): TGTGCCAGCAGCTTAAGTGCAGGGGGAATAGGCAACTATGGCTACACCTTC. Translating gives CASSLSAGGIGNYGYTF.

This chain connects TRBV12-5 to TRBJ1-1; no firm D call. Deletions cut 1 base from V and 0 bases from J, with 12 bases between. Germline assignment: CDR1 LGHNT and CDR2 FRNRAP. The CDR3 has 16 residues. This CDR3 reads CASGLGPETMNTEAFF. The CDR3 DNA is TGTGCTAGTGGTTTGGGTCCTGAAACAATGAACACTGAAGCTTTCTTT.

The rearrangement joins TRBV7-8 to TRBJ2-3, with D uncertain. This CDR3 region has 16 residues. Trimming removed 2 bases from V and 0 bases from J, with 12 bases in between. Germline values: CDR1 SGHVS, CDR2 FQNEAQ. CDR3 DNA sequence: TGTGCCAGCAGCTTACAACTCTCCATTAGCACAGATACGCAGTATTTT. This sequence encodes CASSLQLSISTDTQYF. Looking up the rest from reference TRBV7-8 and TRBJ2-3 gives the full variable domain: GAGVSQSPRYKVAKRGQDVALRCDPISGHVSLFWYQQALGQGPEFLTYFQNEAQLDKSGLPSDRFFAERPEGSVSTLKIQRTQQEDSAVYLCASSLQLSISTDTQYFGPGTRLTVL.

This clone was recorded once. The chain joins TRBV12-5 to TRBJ1-6; D is unresolved. V lost 1 base, J lost 4 bases, and 8 bases lay in between. The CDR3 consists of 15 residues. Germline lookup yields CDR1 LGHNT and CDR2 FRNRAP. The CDR3 DNA follows: TGTGCTAGTGGTTTGGGCGTAAGTTATAATTCACCCCTCCACTTT. Translation: CASGLGVSYNSPLHF.

This chain connects TRBV9 to TRBJ2-3; TRBD1 matches at 7 bases. CDR3 length: 14 residues. V lost 3 bases and J lost 4; bases outside the gene matches: 5. CDR1 is SGDLS, CDR2 YYNGEE, per germline. The CDR3 reads CASSAQGTPDTQYF. DNA for the CDR3: TGTGCCAGCAGCGCACAGGGGACCCCAGATACGCAGTATTTT.